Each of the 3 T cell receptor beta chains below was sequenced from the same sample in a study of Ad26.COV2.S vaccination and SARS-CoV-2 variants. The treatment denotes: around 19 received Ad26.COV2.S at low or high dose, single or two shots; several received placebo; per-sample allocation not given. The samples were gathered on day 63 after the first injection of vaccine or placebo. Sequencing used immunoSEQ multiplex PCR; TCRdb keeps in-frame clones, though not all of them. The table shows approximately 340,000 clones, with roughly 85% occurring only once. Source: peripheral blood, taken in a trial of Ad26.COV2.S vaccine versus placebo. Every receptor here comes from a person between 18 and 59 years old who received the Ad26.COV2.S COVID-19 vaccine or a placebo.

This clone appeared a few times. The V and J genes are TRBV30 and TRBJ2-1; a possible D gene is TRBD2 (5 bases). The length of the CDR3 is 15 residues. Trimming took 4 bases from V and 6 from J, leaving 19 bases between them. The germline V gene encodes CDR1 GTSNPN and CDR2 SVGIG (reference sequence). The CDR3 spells CAWKVASLNGNEQFF. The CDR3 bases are TGTGCCTGGAAGGTGGCTAGCCTCAACGGCAATGAGCAGTTCTTC.

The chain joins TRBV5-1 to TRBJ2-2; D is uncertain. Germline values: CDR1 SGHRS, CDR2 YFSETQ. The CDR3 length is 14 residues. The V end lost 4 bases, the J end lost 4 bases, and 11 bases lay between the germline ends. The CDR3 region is CASSPPLSTGELFF. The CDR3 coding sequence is TGCGCCAGCAGCCCTCCCCTCTCCACCGGGGAGCTGTTTTTT. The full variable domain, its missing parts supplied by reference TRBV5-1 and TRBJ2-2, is KAGVTQTPRYLIKTRGQQVTLSCSPISGHRSVSWYQQTPGQGLQFLFEYFSETQRNKGNFPGRFSGRQFSNSRSEMNVSTLELGDSALYLCASSPPLSTGELFFGEGSRLTVL.

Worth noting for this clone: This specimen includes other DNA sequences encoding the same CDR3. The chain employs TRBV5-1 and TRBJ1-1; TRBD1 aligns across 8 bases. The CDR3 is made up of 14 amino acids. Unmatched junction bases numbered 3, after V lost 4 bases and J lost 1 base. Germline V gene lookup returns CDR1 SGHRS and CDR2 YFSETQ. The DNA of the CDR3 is TGCGCCAGCAGCCTGGGGACAGGGAACACTGAAGCTTTCTTT. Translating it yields CASSLGTGNTEAFF. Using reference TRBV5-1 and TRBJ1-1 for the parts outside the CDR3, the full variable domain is KAGVTQTPRYLIKTRGQQVTLSCSPISGHRSVSWYQQTPGQGLQFLFEYFSETQRNKGNFPGRFSGRQFSNSRSEMNVSTLELGDSALYLCASSLGTGNTEAFFGQGTRLTVV.